This T cell receptor beta chain originates from a study of regulatory T cells in long-lasting Graves disease. For the study at large: Graves' patients with a new diagnosis had received antithyroid drugs under 3 months. Study-level findings and limits: It was in persistent disease that TRBV28, TRBJ1-2 and TRBJ2-5 were favored.

Time point specified: newly diagnosed GD, antithyroid drugs for less than 3 months. The TCR library used RNA extracted from PBMCs. Arm-PCR with iRepertoire HTBI primers amplified the CDR3 regions for these TCR beta libraries. MiXCR, applied by TCRdb to the multiplex PCR reads, yields one record per CDR3 protein. This repertoire shows approximately 400,000 distinct CDR3 sequences, approximately 15% found once; its top ten account for around 17%. There are many counts of this clonotype. Its specificity is not known. This CDR3 is built from 12 residues. Germline V gene data show CDR1 as LGHDT and CDR2 as YNNKEL (reference sequence). V dropped 4 bases and J dropped 6 bases, with 8 bases sitting between them. The data were also submitted as part of a second study, on T cells in Graves' hyperthyroidism and ophthalmopathy. Per that study: A set of HTBI primers served as the primers for a first-round RT-PCR of the TCR CDR3. Model output signaled ophthalmopathy a median 6.5 months ahead of onset.

The receptor was isolated from a woman aged 25 to 45 with Graves disease. This rearrangement joins TRBV3-1 to TRBJ2-3; D not resolved. Source: peripheral blood mononuclear cells (PBMCs), taken at new diagnosis, from a patient treated with antithyroid drugs. CDR3 residues: CASSPHSDTQYF. CDR3 in DNA: TGTGCCAGCAGCCCTCACAGCGATACGCAGTATTTT.